This T cell receptor beta chain was identified in a study of early T cells in non-severe SARS-CoV-2 infection. At the level of the study: The sequenced material was bulk RNA from unsorted whole blood, and its chains were unpaired.

Unique molecular identifiers were affixed to single, distinct cDNA molecules. TCRdb re-derived calls from the 5' RACE reads in MiXCR, one entry per CDR3 protein. The data hold about 89,000 distinct CDR3 sequences, with 15% to 20% observed a single time. This clonotype was picked up many times. Trimming cost V 5 bases and J 6 bases; bases outside gene matches: 10. This CDR3 contains 15 residues. CDR1 SGHAT and CDR2 FQNNGV come from the germline V gene. The rearrangement uses TRBV11-2 and TRBJ1-2; TRBD1 aligns across 9 bases. Material: whole blood, obtained at baseline. This TCR came from an adult who was a healthcare worker with PCR-confirmed SARS-CoV-2 infection or an uninfected control (not recorded which). CDR3 loop: CASSGTGKLVDGYTF. The CDR3 DNA reads as TGTGCCAGCAGCGGGACAGGGAAATTGGTTGATGGCTACACCTTC.